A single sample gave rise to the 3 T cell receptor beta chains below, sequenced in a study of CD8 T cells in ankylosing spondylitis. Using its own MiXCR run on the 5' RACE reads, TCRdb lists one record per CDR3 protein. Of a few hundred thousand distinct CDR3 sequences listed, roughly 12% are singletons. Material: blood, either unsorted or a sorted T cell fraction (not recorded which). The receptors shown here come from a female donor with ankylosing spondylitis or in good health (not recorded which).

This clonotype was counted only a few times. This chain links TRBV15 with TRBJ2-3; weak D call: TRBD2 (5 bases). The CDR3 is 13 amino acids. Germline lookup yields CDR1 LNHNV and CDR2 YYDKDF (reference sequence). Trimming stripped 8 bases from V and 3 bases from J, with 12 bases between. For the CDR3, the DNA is TGTGCCACCTCCCTGGACTTGACAGATACGCAGTATTTT. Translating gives CATSLDLTDTQYF. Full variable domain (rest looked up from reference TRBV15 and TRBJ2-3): DAMVIQNPRYQVTQFGKPVTLSCSQTLNHNVMYWYQQKSSQAPKLLFHYYDKDFNNEADTPDNFQSRRPNTSFCFLDIRSPGLGDTAMYLCATSLDLTDTQYFGPGTRLTVL.

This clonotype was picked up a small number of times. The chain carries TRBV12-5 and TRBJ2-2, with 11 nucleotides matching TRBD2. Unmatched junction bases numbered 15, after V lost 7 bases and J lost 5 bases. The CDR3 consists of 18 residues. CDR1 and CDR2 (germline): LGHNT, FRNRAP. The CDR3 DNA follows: TGTGCTAGTGCCAAGGGGCTAGCGGGGGGTTCAAGGACCGGGGAGCTGTTTTTT. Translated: CASAKGLAGGSRTGELFF.

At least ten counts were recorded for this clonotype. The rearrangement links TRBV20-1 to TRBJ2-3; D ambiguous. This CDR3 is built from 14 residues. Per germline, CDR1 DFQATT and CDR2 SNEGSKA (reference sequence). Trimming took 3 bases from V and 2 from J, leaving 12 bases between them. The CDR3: CSASPGGFTDTQYF. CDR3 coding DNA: TGCAGTGCTAGTCCGGGCGGATTCACAGATACGCAGTATTTT.